What follows is one TCR beta chain and its context. The antigen is unknown. Researchers ran the PCR with 60 Vbeta and 13 Jbeta primers. Repertoires were generated with immunoSEQ multiplex PCR, while TCRdb's copy carries only in-frame clones and drops some. The sample lists over 100,000 clones; about 82% were seen once. V lost 7 bases and J lost 4, with 21 bases in between. The CDR3 runs 16 residues. The germline V gene encodes CDR1 MDHEN and CDR2 SYDVKM. The sample comes from a study of cytomegalovirus exposure and HLA in healthy donors. These donors counted as nominally healthy when sampled, but unrecorded immune exposures were likely. Findings and limits, study-wide: Fewer N-insertions (relative to the approximately 700-donor mean) were reportedly seen in an Asian-associated ancestry cluster in a later analysis. A later analysis revealed that TCR association rates differed between HLA loci, peaking at DRB1 and bottoming out at HLA-C.

The clonotype was recovered from a female donor in good health and CMV-seropositive. What was sequenced was PBMCs. This chain joins TRBV28 and TRBJ2-3; TRBD2 is a possible D gene (7 bases). The CDR3 here is CASTKGGPGRADTQYF. In nucleotides, the CDR3 is TGTGCCAGCACCAAGGGGGGGCCGGGGAGGGCAGATACGCAGTATTTT.